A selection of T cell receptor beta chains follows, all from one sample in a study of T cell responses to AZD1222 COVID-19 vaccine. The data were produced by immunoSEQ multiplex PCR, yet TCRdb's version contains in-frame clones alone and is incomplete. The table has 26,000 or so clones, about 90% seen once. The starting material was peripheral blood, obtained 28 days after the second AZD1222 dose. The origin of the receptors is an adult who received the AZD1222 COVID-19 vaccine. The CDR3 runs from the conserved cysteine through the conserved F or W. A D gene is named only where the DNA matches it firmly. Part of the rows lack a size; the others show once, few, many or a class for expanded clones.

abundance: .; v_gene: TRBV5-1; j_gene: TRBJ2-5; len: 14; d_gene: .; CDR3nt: TGCGCCAGCAGCTTGGCCTCTACGTCAGAGACCCAGTACTTC; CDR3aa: CASSLASTSETQYF
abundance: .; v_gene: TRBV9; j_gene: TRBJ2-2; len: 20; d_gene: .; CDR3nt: TGTGCCAGCAGCGTAGCAAGCCGAGACAGCAAAAGTCTCCGTGCCGGGGAGCTGTTTTTT; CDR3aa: CASSVASRDSKSLRAGELFF
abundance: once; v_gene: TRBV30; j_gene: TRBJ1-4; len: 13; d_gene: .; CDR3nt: TGTGCCTGGAGTGTAGAGTCGGGGGCAAAACTGTTTTTT; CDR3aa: CAWSVESGAKLFF
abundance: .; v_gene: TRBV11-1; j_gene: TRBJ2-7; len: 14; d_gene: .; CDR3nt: TGTGCCAGCAGCGTCAGTAGGGGGGGGACCGAGCAGTACTTC; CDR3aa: CASSVSRGGTEQYF
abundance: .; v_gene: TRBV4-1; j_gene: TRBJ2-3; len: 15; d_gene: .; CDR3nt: TGCGCCAGCAGCCAAGAGCAGGTCCGCACAGATACGCAGTATTTT; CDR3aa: CASSQEQVRTDTQYF
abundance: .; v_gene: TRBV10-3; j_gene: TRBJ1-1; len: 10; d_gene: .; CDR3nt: TGTGCCTCATATAACAGGGAAGCTTTCTTT; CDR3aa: CASYNREAFF
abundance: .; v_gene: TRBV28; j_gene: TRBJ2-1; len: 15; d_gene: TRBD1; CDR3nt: TGTGCCAGCAGTAAACCGGGACAGGGGACGGAGGAGCAGTTCTTC; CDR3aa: CASSKPGQGTEEQFF
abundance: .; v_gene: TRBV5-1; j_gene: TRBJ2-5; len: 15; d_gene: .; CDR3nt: TGCGCCAGCAGCTTGGGTGACGGAATCCAAGAGACCCAGTACTTC; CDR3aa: CASSLGDGIQETQYF
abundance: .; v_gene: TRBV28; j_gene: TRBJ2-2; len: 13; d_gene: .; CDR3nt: TGTGCCAGCAGTTTAGCAGGGGACGGGGAGCTGTTTTTT; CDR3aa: CASSLAGDGELFF
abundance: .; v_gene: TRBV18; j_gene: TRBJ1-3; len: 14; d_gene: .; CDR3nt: TGTGCCAGCTCAGAAAGGGACGCTGGAAACACCATATATTTT; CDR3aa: CASSERDAGNTIYF
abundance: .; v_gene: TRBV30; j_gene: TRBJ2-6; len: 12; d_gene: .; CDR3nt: TGTGCCTGGGGCTCTGGGGCCAACGTCCTGACTTTC; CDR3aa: CAWGSGANVLTF
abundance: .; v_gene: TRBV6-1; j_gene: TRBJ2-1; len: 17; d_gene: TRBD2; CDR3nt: TGTGCCAGCAGTGCCCCAGCCAGCGGGAGGGCAAGGAATGAGCAGTTCTTC; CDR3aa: CASSAPASGRARNEQFF
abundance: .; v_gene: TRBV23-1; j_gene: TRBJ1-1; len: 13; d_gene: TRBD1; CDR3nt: TGCGCCAGCAGATGGGACAGGAACACTGAAGCTTTCTTT; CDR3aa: CASRWDRNTEAFF
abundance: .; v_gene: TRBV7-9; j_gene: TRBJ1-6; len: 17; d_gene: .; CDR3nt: TGTGCCAGCAGCACCATGGGGGGGGGCCTCTATAATTCACCCCTCCACTTT; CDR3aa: CASSTMGGGLYNSPLHF
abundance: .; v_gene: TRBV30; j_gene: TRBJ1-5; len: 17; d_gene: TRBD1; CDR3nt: TGTGCCTGGAGCCCTCCCGCCCCCGACAGGGGCAATCAGCCCCAGCATTTT; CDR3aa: CAWSPPAPDRGNQPQHF
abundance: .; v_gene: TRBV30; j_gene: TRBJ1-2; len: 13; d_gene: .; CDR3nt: TGTGCTGCGTTCCGGGACGGGAACTATGGCTACACCTTC; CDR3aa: CAAFRDGNYGYTF
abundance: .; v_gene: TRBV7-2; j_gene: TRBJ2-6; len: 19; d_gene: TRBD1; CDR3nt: TGTGCCAGCAGCTCAACCCGGGACAGGGCCGCCTCTGGGGCCAACGTCCTGACTTTC; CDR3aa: CASSSTRDRAASGANVLTF
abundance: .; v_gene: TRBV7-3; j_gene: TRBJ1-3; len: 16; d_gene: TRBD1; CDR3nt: TGTGCCAGCAGCTTGGGACGGACAGGGGTGGGAAACACCATATATTTT; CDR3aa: CASSLGRTGVGNTIYF